The 10 T cell receptor beta chains listed next were all sequenced from one sample in a study of immune heterogeneity within non-small cell lung tumors. Per sample, 600 ng of bulk tumor genomic DNA was the template used. In surgery, several biopsies were collected from each primary tumor at widely spaced sites. Curative surgery was performed on patients who had untreated, newly diagnosed non-small cell lung cancer. TCR beta CDR3 was amplified by multiplex PCR using 32 V and 13 J primers. One entry per CDR3 protein results from TCRdb running MiXCR on the multiplex PCR reads. This sample has roughly 3,000 distinct CDR3 sequences, with approximately 39% found just once. Sample: lung tumor tissue. The receptors stem from a woman between 50 and 59 years old with non-small cell lung cancer.

This clonotype rates as medium-sized (0.01 to 0.1%). V usage is TRBV9 and J usage is TRBJ2-2, with TRBD2 matching over 9 bases. The CDR3 has 17 amino acids. V lost 0 bases, J lost 6 bases, and 9 bases stayed unmatched. The germline V gene has CDR1 SGDLS and CDR2 YYNGEE. The CDR3 region is CASSVEAGGPSSGELFF. CDR3 DNA sequence: TGTGCCAGCAGCGTAGAGGCGGGGGGGCCGTCATCCGGGGAGCTGTTTTTT.

V usage is TRBV27 and J usage is TRBJ2-3, with 15 bases aligning to TRBD2. Germline loops: CDR1 MNHEY, CDR2 SMNVEV (reference sequence). V was pared by 5 bases and J by 4 bases, with 4 bases of the junction left unmatched. The CDR3 loop spans 16 amino acids. The CDR3 DNA sequence: TGTGCCAGCAGTGGTTGGACTAGCGGGAGGGCAGATACGCAGTATTTT. This translates into CASSGWTSGRADTQYF.

Points on this clonotype: With a much larger clone just one base away, this may be a read error. The V call is TRBV30, the J call TRBJ2-5; 7 nucleotides match TRBD1. The germline V gene has CDR1 GTSNPN and CDR2 SVGIG (reference sequence). Germline trimming cut 3 bases from V and 3 bases from J; bases unmatched to any gene: 7. The CDR3 runs to 14 residues. The chain's CDR3 is CAWRTGAPKETQYF. DNA of the CDR3: TGTGCCTGGAGAACAGGGGCCCCCAAAGAGACCCAGTACTTC.

J is TRBJ1-2 and V is TRBV28; no clear D. V was cut by 6 bases and J by 0 bases, with 17 bases left in between. Germline V CDR1 and CDR2: MDHEN, SYDVKM. The CDR3 spans 16 residues. CDR3 in amino acids: CASRRGAGIANYGYTF. The CDR3 DNA sequence: TGTGCCAGCAGAAGAGGAGCAGGAATCGCTAACTATGGCTACACCTTC.

V gene TRBV6-1 combines with J gene TRBJ1-2; D perhaps matches TRBD1 (6 bases). There are 13 residues in the CDR3. Between the trimmed V and J ends, which lost 3 bases and 5 bases, there was a span of 10 bases. CDR1 is MNHNS and CDR2 is SASEGT in the germline V gene. CDR3 residues: CASSERGVYGYTF. The DNA for the CDR3 is TGTGCCAGCAGTGAGAGGGGGGTTTATGGCTACACCTTC.

This clonotype was detected only a few times. The rearrangement uses TRBV20-1 and TRBJ2-1, with 14 nucleotides matching TRBD2. V shed 6 bases and J 9 bases; nucleotides not matched to a gene: 10. The CDR3 totals 15 residues. Germline V gene data show CDR1 as DFQATT and CDR2 as SNEGSKA (reference sequence). CDR3 in DNA: TGCAGTGCCCGGTCTGGGACTAGCGGGAGCGGTGAGCAGTTCTTC. Translated, it gives CSARSGTSGSGEQFF.

By frequency in the sample, this clonotype is medium-sized (0.01 to 0.1%). The V gene is TRBV7-8, the J gene TRBJ1-6; 9 nucleotides line up with TRBD1. The V gene end was trimmed by 5 bases and the J gene end by 10 bases; junction bases not matched to a gene: 12. Germline CDR1 reads SGHVS; CDR2 reads FQNEAQ. The CDR3 is 16 amino acids. The CDR3 here is CASSHRDRDRESPLHF. The CDR3 DNA follows: TGTGCCAGCAGCCACCGCGACCGGGACAGGGAGTCACCCCTCCACTTT.

The chain uses TRBV18 and TRBJ1-1; D is undetermined. Trimming took off 0 bases at V and 8 bases at J, with 7 bases between the two ends. Germline CDR1 is KGHSH and CDR2 is LQKENI. This CDR3 region has 12 residues. CDR3 sequence (DNA): TGTGCCAGCTCACCACCTGTAAGGGAAGCTTTCTTT. Protein product: CASSPPVREAFF.

This clonotype has only a few counts. J is TRBJ2-5 and V is TRBV19; D might be TRBD2 (5 bases). This CDR3 is 15 amino acids long. Between the trimmed V and J ends, which lost 5 bases and 9 bases, there was a span of 22 bases. Per germline, CDR1 LNHDA and CDR2 SQIVND (reference sequence). The chain's CDR3 is CASSYPSSGQEAQYF. The CDR3 bases are TGTGCCAGTAGTTACCCCTCGTCGGGTCAGGAGGCCCAGTACTTC.

The V gene is TRBV7-9, the J gene TRBJ1-2; 9 nucleotides line up with TRBD1. V lost 5 bases, J lost 3 bases, and 7 bases stayed unmatched. The CDR3 is made up of 15 amino acids. Germline V gene lookup returns CDR1 SEHNR and CDR2 FQNEAQ (reference sequence). The CDR3 region has the DNA TGTGCCAGCAGCATCACAGGGGGCGCATACTATGGCTACACCTTC. The encoded protein is CASSITGGAYYGYTF.